The source of this T cell receptor beta chain is a study of immune evolution from preneoplasia to lung adenocarcinoma. Findings and caveats of the study: Later-stage lesions appeared to have more T cells, more diversity, less clonality. Top clone share appeared to fall from AAH through AIS, MIA, adenocarcinoma.

The germline V gene encodes CDR1 MDHEN and CDR2 SYDVKM. Trimming cost V 1 base and J 5 bases, with 5 bases left between them. The CDR3 length is 12 residues. About this clone: No antigen is known for it. The sample holds other DNA sequences that translate to the same CDR3.

The table came from immunoSEQ multiplex PCR; TCRdb's copy has only in-frame clones and leaves some out. The table includes 4,000 to 4,500 clones, around 83% detected once. The chain joins TRBV28 to TRBJ2-5; D uncertain. The specimen sequenced was FFPE minimally invasive lung adenocarcinoma tissue. The sequence derives from a person in their sixties or seventies with lung adenocarcinoma. CDR3 loop: CASSLLLETQYF. CDR3 bases: TGTGCCAGCAGTTTATTGCTTGAGACCCAGTACTTC.